The T cell receptor (beta chain) described here comes from a study of Graves' ophthalmopathy and Graves' hyperthyroidism. The length of the CDR3 is 14 residues. Germline loops: CDR1 GTSNPN, CDR2 SVGIG (reference sequence). Trimming took 0 bases from V and 2 from J, leaving 10 bases between them. Study-wide results and limits: Detected in blood as well were most expanded thyroid clonotypes with frequency above 0.001. The model's prediction of ophthalmopathy progression had 70.59% sensitivity and less than 75% specificity.

About this clonotype itself: Its antigen remains unknown.

Other autoimmune diseases, uncontrolled infections, pregnancy or lactation ruled patients out of participation. The diagnosis was founded upon clinical symptoms, serum thyroxine, TRAb, thyroid ultrasound and orbital computed tomography. Amplification of TCR beta CDR3 regions used RNA transcripts. HTBI primers were used in a first-round RT-PCR, which preceded a second-round multiplex PCR. TCRdb reanalysed the multiplex PCR reads using MiXCR and keeps one entry per CDR3 protein. Here the sample spans hundreds of thousands of distinct CDR3 sequences, approximately 21% being singletons. This chain joins TRBV30 and TRBJ1-2; D might be TRBD1 (5 bases). This receptor was identified in a woman aged 18-30 years with stable Graves' hyperthyroidism. Some clones in this sample may be carry-over from other donors' samples. Sequenced: peripheral blood. CDR3 sequence reads: CAWSVLGGNYGYTF. DNA for the CDR3: TGTGCCTGGAGTGTACTGGGGGGGAACTATGGCTACACCTTC.